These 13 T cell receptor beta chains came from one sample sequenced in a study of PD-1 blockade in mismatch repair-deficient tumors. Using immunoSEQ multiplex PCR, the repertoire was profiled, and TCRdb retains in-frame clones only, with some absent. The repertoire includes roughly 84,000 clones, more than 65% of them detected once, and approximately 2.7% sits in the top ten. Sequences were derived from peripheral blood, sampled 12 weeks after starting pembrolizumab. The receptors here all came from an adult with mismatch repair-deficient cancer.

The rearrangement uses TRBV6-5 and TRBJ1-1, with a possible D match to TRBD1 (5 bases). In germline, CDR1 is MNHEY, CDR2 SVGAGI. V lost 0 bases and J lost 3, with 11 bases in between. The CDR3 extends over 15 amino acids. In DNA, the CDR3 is TGTGCCAGCAGTTACTCATCTCGGGGGTACACTGAAGCTTTCTTT. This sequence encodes CASSYSSRGYTEAFF.

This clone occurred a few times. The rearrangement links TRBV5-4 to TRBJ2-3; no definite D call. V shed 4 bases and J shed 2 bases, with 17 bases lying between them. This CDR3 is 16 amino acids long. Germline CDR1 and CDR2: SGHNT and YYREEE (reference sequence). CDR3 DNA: TGTGCCAGCAGCCGAGGAAGCGACATATCCACAGATACGCAGTATTTT. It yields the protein CASSRGSDISTDTQYF.

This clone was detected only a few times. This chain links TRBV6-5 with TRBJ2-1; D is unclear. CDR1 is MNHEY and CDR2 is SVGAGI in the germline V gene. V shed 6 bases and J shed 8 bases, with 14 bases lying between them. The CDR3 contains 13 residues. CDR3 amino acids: CASRPTALDEQFF. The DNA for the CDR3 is TGTGCCAGCAGGCCCACAGCCCTCGATGAGCAGTTCTTC.

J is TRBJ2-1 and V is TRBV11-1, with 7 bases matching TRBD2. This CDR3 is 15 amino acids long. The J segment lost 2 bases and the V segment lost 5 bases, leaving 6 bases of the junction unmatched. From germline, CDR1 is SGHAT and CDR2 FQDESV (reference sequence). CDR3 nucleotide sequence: TGTGCCAGCAGCCTACGGACTAGGACCTACAATGAGCAGTTCTTC. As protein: CASSLRTRTYNEQFF.

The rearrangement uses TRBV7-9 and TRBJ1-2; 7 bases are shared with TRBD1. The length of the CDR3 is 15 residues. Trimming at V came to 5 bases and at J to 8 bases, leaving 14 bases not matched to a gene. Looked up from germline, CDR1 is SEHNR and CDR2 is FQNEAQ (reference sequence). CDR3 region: CASSTNAQGPRGYTF. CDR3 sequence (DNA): TGTGCCAGCAGCACCAACGCACAGGGGCCGCGCGGCTACACCTTC. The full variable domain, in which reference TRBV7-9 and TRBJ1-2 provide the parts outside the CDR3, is DTGVSQNPRHKITKRGQNVTFRCDPISEHNRLYWYRQTLGQGPEFLTYFQNEAQLEKSRLLSDRFSAERPKGSFSTLEIQRTEQGDSAMYLCASSTNAQGPRGYTFGSGTRLTVV.

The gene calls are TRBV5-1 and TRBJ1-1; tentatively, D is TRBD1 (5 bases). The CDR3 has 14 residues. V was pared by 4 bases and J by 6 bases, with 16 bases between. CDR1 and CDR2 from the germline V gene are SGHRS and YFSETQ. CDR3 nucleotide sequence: TGCGCCAGCAGCCCTTTTGGGACGCAGGCTGAAGCTTTCTTT. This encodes CASSPFGTQAEAFF.

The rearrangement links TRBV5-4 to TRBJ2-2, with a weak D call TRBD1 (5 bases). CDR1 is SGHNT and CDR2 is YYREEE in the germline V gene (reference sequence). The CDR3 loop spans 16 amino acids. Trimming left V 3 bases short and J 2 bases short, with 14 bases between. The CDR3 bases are TGTGCCAGCAGCTCCCTGACAGCGTTAAACACCGGGGAGCTGTTTTTT. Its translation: CASSSLTALNTGELFF.

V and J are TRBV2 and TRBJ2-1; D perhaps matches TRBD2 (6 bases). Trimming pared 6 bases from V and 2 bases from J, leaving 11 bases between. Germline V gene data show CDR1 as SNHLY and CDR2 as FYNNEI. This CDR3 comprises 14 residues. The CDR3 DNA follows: TGTGCCAGCAGCGTTAGCGGAACCTACAATGAGCAGTTCTTC. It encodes CASSVSGTYNEQFF.

The CDR3 loop is CASSLEEGTYEQYF. The CDR3 nucleotides read TGTGCCAGCAGCTTAGAAGAGGGAACCTACGAGCAGTACTTC. The rearrangement uses TRBV7-2 and TRBJ2-7; D is perhaps TRBD2 (5 bases). CDR3 length equals 14 residues. V was cut by 1 base and J by 2 bases, with 9 bases left in between. Per germline, CDR1 SGHTA and CDR2 FQGNSA. The full variable domain, completed using reference TRBV7-2 and TRBJ2-7, is GAGVSQSPSNKVTEKGKDVELRCDPISGHTALYWYRQSLGQGLEFLIYFQGNSAPDKSGLPSDRFSAERTGGSVSTLTIQRTQQEDSAVYLCASSLEEGTYEQYFGPGTRLTVT.

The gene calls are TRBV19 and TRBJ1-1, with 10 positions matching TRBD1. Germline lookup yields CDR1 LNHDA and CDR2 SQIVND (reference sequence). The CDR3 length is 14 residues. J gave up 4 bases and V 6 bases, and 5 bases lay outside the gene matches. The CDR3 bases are TGTGCCAGTAGACTGGGACAGGGGTTCACTGAAGCTTTCTTT. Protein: CASRLGQGFTEAFF.

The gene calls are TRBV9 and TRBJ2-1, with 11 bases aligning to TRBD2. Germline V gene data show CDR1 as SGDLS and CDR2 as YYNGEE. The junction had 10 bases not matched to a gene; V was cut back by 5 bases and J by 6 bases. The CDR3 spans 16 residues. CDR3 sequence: CASSSGSGRVLNEQFF. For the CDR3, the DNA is TGTGCCAGCAGTTCGGGTAGCGGGAGGGTGCTCAATGAGCAGTTCTTC. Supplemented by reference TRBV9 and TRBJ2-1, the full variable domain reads DSGVTQTPKHLITATGQRVTLRCSPRSGDLSVYWYQQSLDQGLQFLIQYYNGEERAKGNILERFSAQQFPDLHSELNLSSLELGDSALYFCASSSGSGRVLNEQFFGPGTRLTVL.

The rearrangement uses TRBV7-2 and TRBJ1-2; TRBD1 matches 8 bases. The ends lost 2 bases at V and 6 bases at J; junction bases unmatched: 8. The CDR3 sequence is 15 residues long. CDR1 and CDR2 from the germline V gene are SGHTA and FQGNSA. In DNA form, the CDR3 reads TGTGCCAGCAGCTTAACTCAGGGGGCAATAGATGGCTACACCTTC. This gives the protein CASSLTQGAIDGYTF.

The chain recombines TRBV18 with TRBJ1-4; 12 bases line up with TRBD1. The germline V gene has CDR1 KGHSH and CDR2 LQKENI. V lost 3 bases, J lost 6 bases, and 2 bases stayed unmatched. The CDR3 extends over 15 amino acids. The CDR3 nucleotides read TGTGCCAGCTCACCCGGGACAGGGGGCCATGAAAAACTGTTTTTT. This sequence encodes CASSPGTGGHEKLFF.